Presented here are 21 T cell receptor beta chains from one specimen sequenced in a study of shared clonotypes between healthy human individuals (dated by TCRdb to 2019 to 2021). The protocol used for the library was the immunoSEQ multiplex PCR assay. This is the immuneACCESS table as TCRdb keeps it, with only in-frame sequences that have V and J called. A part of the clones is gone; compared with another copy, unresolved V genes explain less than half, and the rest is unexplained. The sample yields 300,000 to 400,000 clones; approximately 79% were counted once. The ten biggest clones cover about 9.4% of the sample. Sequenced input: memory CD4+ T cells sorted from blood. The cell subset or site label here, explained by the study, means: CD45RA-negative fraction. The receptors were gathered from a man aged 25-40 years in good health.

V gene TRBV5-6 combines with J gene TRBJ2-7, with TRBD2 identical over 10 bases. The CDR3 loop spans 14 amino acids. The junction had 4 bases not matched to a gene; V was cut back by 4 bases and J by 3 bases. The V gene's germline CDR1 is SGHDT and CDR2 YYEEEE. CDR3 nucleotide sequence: TGTGCCAGCAGCCCTAGCGGGAGACTCTACGAGCAGTACTTC. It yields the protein CASSPSGRLYEQYF.

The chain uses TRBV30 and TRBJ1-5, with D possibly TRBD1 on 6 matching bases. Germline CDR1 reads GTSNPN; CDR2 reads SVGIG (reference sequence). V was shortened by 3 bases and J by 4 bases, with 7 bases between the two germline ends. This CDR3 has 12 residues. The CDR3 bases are TGTGCCTGGAGCGACAGGAATCAGCCCCAGCATTTT. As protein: CAWSDRNQPQHF.

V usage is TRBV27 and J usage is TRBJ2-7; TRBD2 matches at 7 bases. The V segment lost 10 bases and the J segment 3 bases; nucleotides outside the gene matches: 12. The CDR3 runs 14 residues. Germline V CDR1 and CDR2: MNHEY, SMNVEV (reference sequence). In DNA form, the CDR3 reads TGTGCCACCCCCCTGCTAGCGGAGATCTACGAGCAGTACTTC. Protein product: CATPLLAEIYEQYF.

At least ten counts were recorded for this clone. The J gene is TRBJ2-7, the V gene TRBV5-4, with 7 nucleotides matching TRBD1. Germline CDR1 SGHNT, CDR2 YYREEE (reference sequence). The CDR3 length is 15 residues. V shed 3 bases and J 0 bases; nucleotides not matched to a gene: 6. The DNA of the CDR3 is TGTGCCAGCAGCTCGATGACAGGGAGCTCCTACGAGCAGTACTTC. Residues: CASSSMTGSSYEQYF. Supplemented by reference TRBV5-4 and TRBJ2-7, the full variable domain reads ETGVTQSPTHLIKTRGQQVTLRCSSQSGHNTVSWYQQALGQGPQFIFQYYREEENGRGNFPPRFSGLQFPNYSSELNVNALELDDSALYLCASSSMTGSSYEQYFGPGTRLTVT.

The CDR3 coding sequence is TGTGCCAGCAGGGCACAGGGTGCAGATACGCAGTATTTT. Protein sequence: CASRAQGADTQYF. This sequence joins TRBV28 and TRBJ2-3; a weak D match, TRBD1 (6 bases). The CDR3 is made up of 13 amino acids. Looked up from germline, CDR1 is MDHEN and CDR2 is SYDVKM. Trimming took off 6 bases at V and 4 bases at J, with 11 bases between the two ends.

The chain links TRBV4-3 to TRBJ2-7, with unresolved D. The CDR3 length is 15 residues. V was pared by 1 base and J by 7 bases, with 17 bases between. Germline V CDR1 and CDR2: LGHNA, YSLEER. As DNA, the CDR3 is TGCGCCAGCAGCCAAGTAAGGGTAGGGTATACGGAGCAGTACTTC. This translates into CASSQVRVGYTEQYF.

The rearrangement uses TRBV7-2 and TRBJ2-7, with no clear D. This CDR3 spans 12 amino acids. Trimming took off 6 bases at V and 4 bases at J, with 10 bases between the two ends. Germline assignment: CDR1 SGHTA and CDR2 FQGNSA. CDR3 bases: TGTGCCAGCAGAAGAGACCGTTACGAGCAGTACTTC. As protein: CASRRDRYEQYF.

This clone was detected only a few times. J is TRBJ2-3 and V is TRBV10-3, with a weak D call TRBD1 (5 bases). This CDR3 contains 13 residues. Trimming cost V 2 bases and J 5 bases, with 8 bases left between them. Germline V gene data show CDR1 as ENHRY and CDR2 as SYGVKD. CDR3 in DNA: TGTGCCATCAGTGAGAGGGGCGGAGATACGCAGTATTTT. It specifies CAISERGGDTQYF.

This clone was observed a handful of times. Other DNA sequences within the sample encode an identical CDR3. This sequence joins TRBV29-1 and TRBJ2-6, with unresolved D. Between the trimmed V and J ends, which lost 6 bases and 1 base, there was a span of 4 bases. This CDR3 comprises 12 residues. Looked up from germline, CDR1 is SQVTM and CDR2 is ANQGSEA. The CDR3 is CSVGSGANVLTF. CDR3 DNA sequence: TGCAGCGTGGGATCTGGGGCCAACGTCCTGACTTTC.

The CDR3 reads CASSSGTLLEAFF. The CDR3 region has the DNA TGTGCCAGCAGCTCGGGGACCCTCCTTGAAGCTTTCTTT. J is TRBJ1-1 and V is TRBV7-2, with TRBD1 as a possible D gene (5 bases). Looked up from germline, CDR1 is SGHTA and CDR2 is FQGNSA. V gave up 4 bases and J gave up 7 bases, with 13 bases separating them. The CDR3 has 13 residues.

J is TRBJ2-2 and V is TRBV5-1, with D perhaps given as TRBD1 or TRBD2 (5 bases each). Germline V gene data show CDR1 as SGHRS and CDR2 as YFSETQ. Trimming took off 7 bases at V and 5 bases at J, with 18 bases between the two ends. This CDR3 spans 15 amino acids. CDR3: CASRRDEGSTGELFF. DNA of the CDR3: TGCGCCAGCCGCCGTGACGAGGGGAGTACCGGGGAGCTGTTTTTT.

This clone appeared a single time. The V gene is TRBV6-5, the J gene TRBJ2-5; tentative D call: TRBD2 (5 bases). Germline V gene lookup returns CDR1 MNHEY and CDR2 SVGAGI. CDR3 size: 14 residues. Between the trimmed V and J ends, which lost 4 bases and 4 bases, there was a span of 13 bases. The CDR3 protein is CASSFLRTPETQYF. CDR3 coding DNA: TGTGCCAGCAGTTTCCTCAGGACTCCAGAGACCCAGTACTTC.

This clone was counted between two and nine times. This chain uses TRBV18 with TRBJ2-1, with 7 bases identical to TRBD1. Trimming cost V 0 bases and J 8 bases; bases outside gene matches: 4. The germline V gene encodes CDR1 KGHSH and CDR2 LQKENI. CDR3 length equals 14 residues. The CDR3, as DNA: TGTGCCAGCTCACCACCGACAGGGTCCCATGAGCAGTTCTTC. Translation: CASSPPTGSHEQFF.

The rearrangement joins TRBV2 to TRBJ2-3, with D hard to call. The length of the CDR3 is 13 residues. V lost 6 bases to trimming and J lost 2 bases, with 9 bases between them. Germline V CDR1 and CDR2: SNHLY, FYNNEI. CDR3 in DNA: TGTGCCAGCAGGAATGGGATCACAGATACGCAGTATTTT. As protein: CASRNGITDTQYF.

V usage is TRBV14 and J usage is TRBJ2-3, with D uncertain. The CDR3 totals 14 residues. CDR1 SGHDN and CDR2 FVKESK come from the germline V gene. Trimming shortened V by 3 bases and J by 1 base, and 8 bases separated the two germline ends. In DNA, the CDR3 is TGTGCCAGCAGCCAGGCCCCGGGCACAGATACGCAGTATTTT. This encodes CASSQAPGTDTQYF.

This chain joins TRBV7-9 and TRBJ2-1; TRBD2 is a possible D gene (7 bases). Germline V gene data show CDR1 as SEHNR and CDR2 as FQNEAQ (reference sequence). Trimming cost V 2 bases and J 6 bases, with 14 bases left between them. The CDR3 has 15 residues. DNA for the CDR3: TGTGCCAGCAGCTTATATCTCGGGGGGCTCAATGAGCAGTTCTTC. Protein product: CASSLYLGGLNEQFF.

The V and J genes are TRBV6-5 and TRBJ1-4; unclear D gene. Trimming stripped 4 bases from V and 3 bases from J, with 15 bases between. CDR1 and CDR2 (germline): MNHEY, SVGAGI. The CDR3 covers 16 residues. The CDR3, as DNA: TGTGCCAGCAGTTTCCGATCAGCAGCGGCTAATGAAAAACTGTTTTTT. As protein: CASSFRSAAANEKLFF.

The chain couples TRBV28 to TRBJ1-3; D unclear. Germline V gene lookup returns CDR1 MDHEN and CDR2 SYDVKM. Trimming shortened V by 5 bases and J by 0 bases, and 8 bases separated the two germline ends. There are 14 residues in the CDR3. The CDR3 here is CASSGPDSGNTIYF. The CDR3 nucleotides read TGTGCCAGCAGTGGGCCAGACTCTGGAAACACCATATATTTT.

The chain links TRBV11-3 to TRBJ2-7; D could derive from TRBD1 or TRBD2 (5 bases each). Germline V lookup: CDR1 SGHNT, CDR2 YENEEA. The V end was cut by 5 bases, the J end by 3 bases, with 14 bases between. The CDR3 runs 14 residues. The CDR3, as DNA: TGTGCCAGCAGCCCATCGGGGCAGCACTACGAGCAGTACTTC. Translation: CASSPSGQHYEQYF.

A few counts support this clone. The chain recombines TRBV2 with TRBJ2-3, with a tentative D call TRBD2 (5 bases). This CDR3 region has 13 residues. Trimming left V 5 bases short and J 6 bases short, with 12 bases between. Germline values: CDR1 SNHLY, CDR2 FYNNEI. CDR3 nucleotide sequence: TGTGCCAGCAGTCCCGAGGGCGTGGATACGCAGTATTTT. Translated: CASSPEGVDTQYF.

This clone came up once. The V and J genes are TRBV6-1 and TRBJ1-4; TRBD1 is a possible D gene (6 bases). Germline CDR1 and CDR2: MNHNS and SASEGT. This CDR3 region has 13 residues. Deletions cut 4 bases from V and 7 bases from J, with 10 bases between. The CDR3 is CASSVRGGEKLFF. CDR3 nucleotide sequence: TGTGCCAGCAGTGTCAGGGGTGGTGAAAAACTGTTTTTT.